One sample yielded the 28 T cell receptor beta chains listed below, sequenced in a study of shared clonotypes between healthy human individuals. Assay used: immunoSEQ multiplex PCR; TCRdb lists only in-frame clones, some missing. The profile shows around 2.1 million clones, approximately 94% of them singletons. As defined, naive CD8 cells were CD45RO-negative and positively selected for CCR7, with terminally differentiated effector memory CD45RA+ cells excluded. Sequencing was carried out using naive CD8+ T cells from PBMCs. Receptors were obtained from a man between 18 and 29 years old in good health. Some clones in this sample may be carry-over from other donors' samples.

The V and J genes are TRBV10-3 and TRBJ2-4; perhaps D is TRBD1 or TRBD2 (6 bases each). The V gene lost 3 bases and the J gene lost 3 bases, with 18 bases spanning the gap. This CDR3 comprises 17 residues. Germline CDR1 is ENHRY and CDR2 is SYGVKD. The CDR3 spells CAISDGRGRTVKNIQYF. In nucleotides, the CDR3 is TGTGCCATCAGTGACGGCCGGGGGCGCACGGTCAAAAACATTCAGTACTTC.

J is TRBJ1-2 and V is TRBV9; D may be TRBD1 (5 bases). The CDR3 is made up of 13 amino acids. Germline CDR1 reads SGDLS; CDR2 reads YYNGEE. The V end was cut by 0 bases, the J end by 7 bases, with 10 bases between. In DNA, the CDR3 is TGTGCCAGCAGCGTAGGGGGCCGTTTTGGCTACACCTTC. Amino acid sequence: CASSVGGRFGYTF. The full variable domain, rest sourced from reference TRBV9 and TRBJ1-2, is DSGVTQTPKHLITATGQRVTLRCSPRSGDLSVYWYQQSLDQGLQFLIQYYNGEERAKGNILERFSAQQFPDLHSELNLSSLELGDSALYFCASSVGGRFGYTFGSGTRLTVV.

This chain uses TRBV27 with TRBJ1-1; 9 bases fit TRBD1. Trimming removed 0 bases from V and 4 bases from J; junction bases left unmatched: 3. The V gene's germline CDR1 is MNHEY and CDR2 SMNVEV (reference sequence). The CDR3 totals 15 residues. CDR3 DNA: TGTGCCAGCAGTTTATCGACAGGGGGAAGCACTGAAGCTTTCTTT. It yields the protein CASSLSTGGSTEAFF.

This chain connects TRBV7-9 to TRBJ2-7; D might be TRBD1 or TRBD2, each matching 6 bases. Germline V CDR1 and CDR2: SEHNR, FQNEAQ (reference sequence). The V and J ends lost 5 bases and 11 bases respectively, with 28 bases between them. This CDR3 is 16 amino acids long. This CDR3 reads CASSHRDSTYQKGKYF. CDR3 sequence (DNA): TGTGCCAGCAGCCACAGGGACTCTACTTACCAGAAGGGGAAGTACTTC. Combining the CDR3 with reference TRBV7-9 and TRBJ2-7 gives the whole variable domain DTGVSQNPRHKITKRGQNVTFRCDPISEHNRLYWYRQTLGQGPEFLTYFQNEAQLEKSRLLSDRFSAERPKGSFSTLEIQRTEQGDSAMYLCASSHRDSTYQKGKYFGPGTRLTVT.

In DNA form, the CDR3 reads TGTGCCATCAGGGGGCAAGGCACACACAATGAGCAGTTCTTC. It encodes CAIRGQGTHNEQFF. The rearrangement joins TRBV10-3 to TRBJ2-1; possible D gene TRBD1, 5 bases. The germline V and J ends were trimmed by 6 bases and 5 bases, with 14 bases remaining between them. Germline V CDR1 and CDR2: ENHRY, SYGVKD. This CDR3 is 14 amino acids long.

V is TRBV11-2 and J is TRBJ1-1, with D possibly matching TRBD1 (5 bases). Trimming took off 8 bases at V and 0 bases at J, with 19 bases between the two ends. Germline V lookup: CDR1 SGHAT, CDR2 FQNNGV. The CDR3 runs to 16 residues. Here the CDR3 reads CASRLGGGLMNTEAFF. In nucleotides, the CDR3 is TGTGCCAGCCGACTGGGGGGGGGACTAATGAACACTGAAGCTTTCTTT.

V is TRBV5-6 and J is TRBJ2-7, with a weak D call TRBD1 (5 bases). V shed 1 base and J shed 6 bases, with 17 bases lying between them. CDR1 and CDR2 from the germline V gene are SGHDT and YYEEEE. The CDR3 is 15 amino acids. The CDR3, as DNA: TGTGCCAGCAGCTTGTTCGCAGGGATTCCGGGCGAGCAGTACTTC. Its protein is CASSLFAGIPGEQYF.

The rearrangement uses TRBV7-2 and TRBJ1-5, with unresolved D. CDR3 size: 15 residues. Deletions cut 7 bases from V and 2 bases from J, with 15 bases between. Looked up from germline, CDR1 is SGHTA and CDR2 is FQGNSA. For the CDR3, the DNA is TGTGCCAGCACCCTGGAAAGGGTACGCAATCAGCCCCAGCATTTT. It yields the protein CASTLERVRNQPQHF.

V usage is TRBV6-1 and J usage is TRBJ2-7; D gene ambiguous. The CDR3 runs 15 residues. V was cut by 1 base and J by 3 bases, with 13 bases left in between. From germline, CDR1 is MNHNS and CDR2 SASEGT. CDR3 sequence (DNA): TGTGCCAGCAGTGAAGGGAGTGACCTCCTCTACGAGCAGTACTTC. Residues: CASSEGSDLLYEQYF.

Worth noting for this clone: A junction end diverges from the germline sequence, so it may reflect a read error. This chain uses TRBV7-6 with TRBJ2-7, with 9 nucleotides matching TRBD1. Germline CDR1 SGHVS, CDR2 FNYEAQ. CDR3 length: 16 residues. CDR3 residues: CASSPQTGGPSDEQYF. For the CDR3, the DNA is TGTGCCAGCAGCCCACAAACAGGGGGCCCCTCCGACGAGCAGTACTTC.

Note on this clone: Distinct nucleotide sequences in the sample also encode this CDR3. V usage is TRBV4-1 and J usage is TRBJ2-1, with 8 bases that match TRBD2. J lost 1 base, V lost 4 bases, and 3 bases had no gene match. This CDR3 is 15 amino acids long. Germline V lookup: CDR1 MGHRA, CDR2 YSYEKL. The CDR3 sequence: CASSLAGGSYNEQFF. The CDR3 DNA follows: TGCGCCAGCAGCCTTGCGGGAGGTTCCTACAATGAGCAGTTCTTC.

Of note for this clone: This same CDR3 is encoded by further DNA sequences in the sample. The rearrangement uses TRBV7-9 and TRBJ2-1; no reliable D call. CDR1 and CDR2 (germline): SEHNR, FQNEAQ (reference sequence). This CDR3 contains 12 residues. V was cut by 1 base and J by 7 bases, with 5 bases left in between. As DNA, the CDR3 is TGTGCCAGCAGCTTAGTCGAGAATGAGCAGTTCTTC. Translation gives CASSLVENEQFF.

The chain combines TRBV28 with TRBJ2-1; 9 bases match TRBD1. J lost 2 bases, V lost 3 bases, and 2 bases had no gene match. The CDR3 length is 15 residues. CDR1 and CDR2 from the germline V gene are MDHEN and SYDVKM. This CDR3 is CASSFGTGTYNEQFF. The CDR3 DNA reads TGTGCCAGCAGTTTCGGGACAGGGACCTACAATGAGCAGTTCTTC.

The chain links TRBV6-1 to TRBJ1-1, with D perhaps TRBD1 (6 bases). CDR3 size: 13 residues. Between the trimmed V and J ends, which lost 4 bases and 8 bases, there was a span of 14 bases. Germline assignment: CDR1 MNHNS and CDR2 SASEGT. CDR3 coding DNA: TGTGCCAGCAGTGCGTGGAACGGACAGGAAGCTTTCTTT. The encoded protein is CASSAWNGQEAFF.

The rearrangement uses TRBV28 and TRBJ2-1, with D possibly TRBD2 on 7 matching bases. V lost 6 bases to trimming and J lost 10 bases, with 16 bases between them. This CDR3 comprises 13 residues. Germline loops: CDR1 MDHEN, CDR2 SYDVKM. The CDR3 spells CASRLTRGGEQFF. The CDR3 DNA sequence: TGTGCCAGCAGATTGACTAGGGGGGGGGAGCAGTTCTTC.

The chain is built from TRBV25-1 and TRBJ2-7; 8 bases fit TRBD2. CDR1 MGHDK and CDR2 SYGVNS come from the germline V gene. The V segment lost 3 bases and the J segment 0 bases; nucleotides outside the gene matches: 4. The CDR3 is made up of 15 amino acids. The CDR3 is CASSELTSGSYEQYF. DNA for the CDR3: TGTGCCAGCAGTGAGCTTACTAGCGGCTCCTACGAGCAGTACTTC.

The rearrangement links TRBV11-3 to TRBJ2-7; tentatively, D is TRBD1 or TRBD2 (6 bases each). Trimming took 4 bases from V and 2 from J, leaving 15 bases between them. Germline V gene sequence: CDR1 SGHNT, CDR2 YENEEA. The length of the CDR3 is 15 residues. CDR3 residues: CASSYRGLVAYEQYF. The CDR3 nucleotides read TGTGCCAGCAGCTACCGGGGGCTAGTAGCCTACGAGCAGTACTTC.

V gene TRBV13 combines with J gene TRBJ2-7; 11 nucleotides agree with TRBD2. The CDR3 covers 16 residues. Germline CDR1 is PRHDT and CDR2 is FYEKMQ (reference sequence). V trimming: 0 bases; J trimming: 5 bases; junction bases outside the gene matches: 6. The CDR3 reads CASSLGQGLAGDEQYF. Here the CDR3 DNA reads TGTGCCAGCAGCTTAGGCCAAGGACTAGCGGGCGACGAGCAGTACTTC.

A single count supports this clone. The chain couples TRBV13 to TRBJ1-1; D possibly corresponds to TRBD1 (5 bases). CDR3 size: 15 residues. Germline V CDR1 and CDR2: PRHDT, FYEKMQ (reference sequence). Trimming left V 5 bases short and J 3 bases short, with 16 bases between. The DNA for the CDR3 is TGTGCCAGCAGCCCCCCCAATCGGGGGGACACTGAAGCTTTCTTT. It codes for CASSPPNRGDTEAFF. Supplemented by reference TRBV13 and TRBJ1-1, the full variable domain reads AAGVIQSPRHLIKEKRETATLKCYPIPRHDTVYWYQQGPGQDPQFLISFYEKMQSDKGSIPDRFSAQQFSDYHSELNMSSLELGDSALYFCASSPPNRGDTEAFFGQGTRLTVV.

The V and J genes are TRBV4-2 and TRBJ2-7; D is ambiguous. Germline lookup yields CDR1 LGHNA and CDR2 YNFKEQ. Between the trimmed V and J ends, which lost 4 bases and 5 bases, there was a span of 6 bases. The CDR3 is 11 residues long. The CDR3 spells CASSRGDEQYF. In DNA, the CDR3 is TGTGCCAGCAGCCGCGGTGACGAGCAGTACTTC.

Details on this clone: Other DNA sequences in the same sample also yield this CDR3. This chain uses TRBV9 with TRBJ1-5; D is uncertain. V was cut by 0 bases and J by 0 bases, with 7 bases left in between. Per germline, CDR1 SGDLS and CDR2 YYNGEE. This CDR3 contains 15 residues. CDR3 in DNA: TGTGCCAGCAGCGTAGGACTTAATAGCAATCAGCCCCAGCATTTT. Translating gives CASSVGLNSNQPQHF.

The chain has TRBV7-8 and TRBJ2-3; 10 bases are a match to TRBD1. J lost 7 bases, V lost 5 bases, and 3 bases had no gene match. The CDR3 runs to 13 residues. The V gene's germline CDR1 is SGHVS and CDR2 FQNEAQ. CDR3 bases: TGTGCCAGCAGCGGGGACAGGGGATATACGCAGTATTTT. It translates to CASSGDRGYTQYF.

CDR3 nucleotide sequence: TGTGCCAGCAGATTAAGATCCGGGACAGGGGGCATAGAGACCCAGTACTTC. Its translation: CASRLRSGTGGIETQYF. The rearrangement uses TRBV7-9 and TRBJ2-5; 12 positions match TRBD1. Germline trimming cut 6 bases from V and 4 bases from J; bases unmatched to any gene: 12. CDR1 and CDR2 (germline): SEHNR, FQNEAQ (reference sequence). The CDR3 runs 17 residues.

The chain couples TRBV5-1 to TRBJ2-7; no clear D gene. The germline V gene has CDR1 SGHRS and CDR2 YFSETQ. V gave up 0 bases and J gave up 0 bases, with 10 bases separating them. The CDR3 spans 15 residues. This chain's CDR3 is CASSLGGSPSYEQYF. In DNA, the CDR3 is TGCGCCAGCAGCTTGGGGGGTTCCCCCTCCTACGAGCAGTACTTC.

The rearrangement uses TRBV27 and TRBJ1-6; no firm D call. Per the germline V gene, CDR1 is MNHEY and CDR2 is SMNVEV (reference sequence). CDR3 length equals 11 residues. Trimming removed 5 bases from V and 9 bases from J, with 5 bases in between. The CDR3 bases are TGTGCCAGCAGTGGCGGTTCACCCCTCCACTTT. Encoded protein: CASSGGSPLHF.

The chain couples TRBV7-9 to TRBJ2-3; D remains unclear. Per germline, CDR1 SEHNR and CDR2 FQNEAQ (reference sequence). The CDR3 is 13 amino acids. The V gene lost 7 bases and the J gene lost 4 bases, with 12 bases spanning the gap. The CDR3 sequence is CASIFDGSDTQYF. CDR3 coding DNA: TGTGCCAGCATTTTCGACGGGTCAGATACGCAGTATTTT.

In the case of this clone: Additional DNA sequences in this sample encode the identical CDR3. This sequence joins TRBV5-6 and TRBJ2-6; D remains ambiguous. V gave up 1 base and J gave up 1 base, with 6 bases separating them. CDR3 length: 15 amino acids. Germline CDR1 reads SGHDT; CDR2 reads YYEEEE. CDR3 sequence (DNA): TGTGCCAGCAGCTTGTCCCCTTCTGGGGCCAACGTCCTGACTTTC. Its protein product is CASSLSPSGANVLTF.

This chain links TRBV27 with TRBJ2-5; D gene uncertain. CDR1 and CDR2 (germline): MNHEY, SMNVEV (reference sequence). V was clipped by 5 bases and J by 0 bases, with 7 bases between them. The CDR3 is 13 amino acids. CDR3 protein: CASSIRYQETQYF. The CDR3, as DNA: TGTGCCAGCAGTATCCGGTACCAAGAGACCCAGTACTTC.